This TCR beta chain was documented in a study of shared clonotypes between healthy human individuals. Trimming removed 0 bases at V and 2 bases at J, with 11 bases between. The germline CDR1 and CDR2 sequences are SGHRS and YFSETQ. The CDR3 loop spans 15 amino acids. Original processing notes: Filtering was not the same, since immunoSEQ gave junction-only sequences without quality scores. Generated by immunoSEQ multiplex PCR, the TCRdb table keeps only in-frame clones and is missing some. V and J calls and clone size follow that table, whereas D and trimming were derived from the DNA. The sample shows 600,000 to 800,000 clones, 55% to 75% of them seen only once. Those who donated were healthy HIV-negative adults, with no recent acute infections or vaccinations reported. As regards this clone: This same CDR3 is encoded by further DNA sequences in the sample.

This sequence joins TRBV5-1 and TRBJ1-1, with a possible D match to TRBD1 (6 bases). Sequenced sample: memory CD4+ T cells sorted from blood. Subset given: CD45RA-negative fraction. The TCR comes from a woman aged 25 to 45 in good health. As DNA, the CDR3 is TGCGCCAGCAGCTTGGCGGTCAGGGGAAACACTGAAGCTTTCTTT. Its protein product is CASSLAVRGNTEAFF.